The text below deals with one T cell receptor (beta chain). Which antigen it targets is not known. Base qualities are missing; no much larger clone stands one base away. TCRbeta rearrangements were sequenced from genomic DNA using the immunoSEQ assay at survey resolution. Under the source paper's analysis protocol: In the TCR sequencing data, the smallest productive clonotype frequency that could be detected was 2.59 x 10-5. Only productive TCRbeta rearrangements, meaning sequences that were complete and in-frame, were kept for the analyses. Clonality for each sample was calculated as Simpson clonality in the immunoSEQ Analyzer version 3.0. Clones were grouped by frequency into very rare, small, medium, large (1-20%) or hyperexpanded (>20%) categories. Generation probabilities were estimated with OLGA 1.2.3, V-gene circos plots were made with VDJtools, specificities were searched in VDJdb, and CDR3 motifs were identified with GLIPH. Sourced from immuneACCESS, this table was stored by TCRdb with only in-frame sequences that have V and J called. A share of the clones is absent; for the studies checked, an unresolved V gene accounts for under half, and the remainder has no known explanation. V, J and clone size were drawn from that table, and D and trimming were deduced from the DNA. The sample records around 32,000 clones, 78% of which are singletons. Together, the top ten hold 2% to 3% of the sample.

These data belong to a study of STAT5B mutations in CD4+ large granular lymphocyte leukemia (dated by TCRdb to the early 2020s). Regarding the research as a whole: Among healthy controls, the CDR3 'QG' motif was associated with a particular HLA allele. Flow cytometry on FACSCanto II or FACSVerse showed that the purified fractions were more than 95% pure among lymphocytes. The TCRbeta repertoires of CD4+ T-cell large granular lymphocyte leukemia patients were compared with the TCRbeta repertoires of healthy blood donors. Overall results and qualifications from the work: Enrichment of TRBV06-family usage was observed among the top patient clones (8/27) relative to healthy controls (2/35). Main leukemic clonotypes were private to each patient, although approximately 26% appeared at low frequency in other patients' non-leukemic repertoires. Data were not HLA-matched; higher clonality in CD4+ versus CD8+ T-LGLL could reflect the relatively small sample size. Greater clonality appeared to be present in CD4-sorted patient repertoires than in healthy CD4+ repertoires, and the difference was retained after the putative leukemic clones were removed.

Healthy controls were around 38 blood donors whose buffy coats came from the Finnish Red Cross blood service. All TCR-sequenced material derived from peripheral blood: patient blood samples and healthy donor buffy coats. Peripheral blood mononuclear cells were isolated by Ficoll-Hypaque gradient centrifugation. CD4+ cells were purified magnetically from the buffy coats of healthy controls. The Gentra Puregene Cell and Tissue kit was used for genomic DNA extraction, and quantification was performed on a Qubit 2.0 fluorometer. Including cysteine and phenylalanine, the CDR3 has 14 amino acids. Here the CDR3 DNA is all that survives: 42 bases in frame from base 1. V is shortened by 1 base, J by 2 bases, and the region joining them spans 10 bases. CDR1 and CDR2, looked up from the germline V gene (reference sequence), are SGHKS and YYEKEE.

Specimen: CD4+ T cells from blood buffy coats. This receptor was taken from a human donor in good health. The chain is assembled from TRBV5-5 and TRBJ2-7; the D gene is unclear. The CDR3 region: CASSLFPTAYEQYF. DNA sequence: TGTGCCAGCAGCTTGTTTCCGACCGCCTACGAGCAGTACTTC.